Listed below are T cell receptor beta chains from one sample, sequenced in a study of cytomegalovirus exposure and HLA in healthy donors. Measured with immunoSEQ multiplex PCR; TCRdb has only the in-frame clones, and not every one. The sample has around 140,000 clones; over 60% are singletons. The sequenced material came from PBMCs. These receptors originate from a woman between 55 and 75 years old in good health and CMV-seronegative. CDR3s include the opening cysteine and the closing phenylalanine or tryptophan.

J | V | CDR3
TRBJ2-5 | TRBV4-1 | CASSLGQTRETQYF
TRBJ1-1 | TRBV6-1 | CASRRGQENTEAFF
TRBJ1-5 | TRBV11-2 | CASSLAAGSNQPQHF
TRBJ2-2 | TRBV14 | CASSQDVGLAGRTGELFF
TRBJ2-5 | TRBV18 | CASSPATGEETQYF
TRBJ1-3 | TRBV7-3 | CASSSGQEGNTIYF
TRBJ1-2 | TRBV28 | CASEVPRGRGYGYTF
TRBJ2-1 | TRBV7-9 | CASSLTSAYNEQFF
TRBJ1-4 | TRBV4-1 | CASSQGPGQGAATNEKLFF
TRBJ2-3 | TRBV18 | CASSPLLLSRAGGPDTQYF
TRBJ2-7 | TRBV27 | CASSALRTGNNEQYF
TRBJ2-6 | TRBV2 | CASSTGAGANVLTF
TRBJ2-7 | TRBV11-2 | CASSLGASSYEQYF
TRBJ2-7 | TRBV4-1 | CASSQELRTGPYEQYF
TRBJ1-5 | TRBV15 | CATSPKGDGSDNQPQHF
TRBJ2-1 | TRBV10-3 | CAISAEVTSNEQFF
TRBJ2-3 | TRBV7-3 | CASSLTTVSTDTQYF
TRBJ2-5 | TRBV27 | CASSSSPRGLAQETQYF
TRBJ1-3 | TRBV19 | CASSVRQAPSSGNTIYF
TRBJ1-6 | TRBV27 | CASSLEDRGRSPLHF
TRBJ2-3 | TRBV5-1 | CASSSISATDTQYF
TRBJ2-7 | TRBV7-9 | CASSTGSYEQYF
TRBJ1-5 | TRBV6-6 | CASTLGTGGGQPQHF
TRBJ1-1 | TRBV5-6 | CASSSGQGNTEAFF
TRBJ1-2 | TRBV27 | CASSSSGQGRFYGYTF
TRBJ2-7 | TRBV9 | CASSPSPTSVTLYEQYF
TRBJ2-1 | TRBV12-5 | CASGLFRDRGIKYSYNEQFF
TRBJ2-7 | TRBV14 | CASSNRVRTYEQYF
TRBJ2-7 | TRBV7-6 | CASSPPRGGGDPYEQYF
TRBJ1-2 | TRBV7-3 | CASSPTSDRAVGGYTF